What follows are 20 T cell receptor beta chains derived from one specimen sequenced in a study of T cell responses to AZD1222 COVID-19 vaccine. Some clones are missing from TCRdb's copy, which holds only in-frame ones; the method was immunoSEQ multiplex PCR. This sample carries about 93,000 clones, 86% of them seen once, and the ten largest clones take approximately 6%. Sequenced here: peripheral blood, sampled on day 0 of AZD1222 vaccination. These receptors were taken from an adult in good health.

This chain joins TRBV7-9 and TRBJ1-1, with a possible D match to TRBD1 (5 bases). Germline V gene data show CDR1 as SEHNR and CDR2 as FQNEAQ (reference sequence). Trimming removed 2 bases at V and 1 base at J, with 11 bases between. This CDR3 comprises 15 residues. Written as DNA, the CDR3 is TGTGCCAGCAGCTTACCTAAAACAGGGAACACTGAAGCTTTCTTT. Its protein is CASSLPKTGNTEAFF.

CDR3: CASSLGTGDSGNTIYF. The CDR3, as DNA: TGTGCCAGCAGCCTCGGGACAGGAGACTCTGGAAACACCATATATTTT. The gene calls are TRBV7-8 and TRBJ1-3, with TRBD1 matching 8 bases. Losses at the gene ends were 5 bases for V and 0 bases for J; bases not matched to a gene: 6. The CDR3 has 16 amino acids. Germline CDR1 reads SGHVS; CDR2 reads FQNEAQ.

A few counts support this clone. The chain carries TRBV2 and TRBJ1-6; 8 bases match TRBD1. There are 15 residues in the CDR3. Looked up from germline, CDR1 is SNHLY and CDR2 is FYNNEI. With 7 bases clipped from V and 6 bases from J, the junction kept 8 bases outside the gene matches. For the CDR3, the DNA is TGTGCCAGCAAGAAGGGACAGGCGACTAATTCACCCCTCCACTTT. Amino acids: CASKKGQATNSPLHF.

CDR3 nucleotides: TGTGCCAGCAGAAGAAGCGTATGGGGGTCCTACGAGCAGTACTTC. Its protein is CASRRSVWGSYEQYF. This chain uses TRBV28 with TRBJ2-7; D may be TRBD1 or TRBD2 (5 bases each). The CDR3 has 15 amino acids. CDR1 and CDR2 from the germline V gene are MDHEN and SYDVKM. Trimming stripped 6 bases from V and 1 base from J, with 16 bases between.

The CDR3 region is CASSGGQVGDGELFF. The CDR3 DNA reads TGCGCCAGCAGCGGGGGACAGGTCGGGGACGGGGAGCTGTTTTTT. This rearrangement joins TRBV5-1 to TRBJ2-2; 8 bases line up with TRBD1. The germline V gene has CDR1 SGHRS and CDR2 YFSETQ. Trimming removed 4 bases from V and 7 bases from J; junction bases left unmatched: 9. CDR3 length: 15 residues.

The V call is TRBV3-1 (or the pseudogene TRBV3-2), the J call TRBJ1-5, with D uncertain. V lost 3 bases to trimming and J lost 0 bases, with 6 bases between them. Germline values: CDR1 LGHDT, CDR2 YNNKEL (reference sequence). The CDR3 is 14 residues long. The CDR3 sequence is CASSHPGSNQPQHF. The CDR3 nucleotides are TGTGCCAGCAGCCACCCAGGTAGCAATCAGCCCCAGCATTTT.

J is TRBJ2-3 and V is TRBV5-4; D is perhaps TRBD2 (6 bases). Trimming shortened V by 0 bases and J by 0 bases, and 8 bases separated the two germline ends. The length of the CDR3 is 15 residues. CDR1 and CDR2 (germline): SGHNT, YYREEE (reference sequence). This CDR3 reads CASSLESGSTDTQYF. The CDR3 coding sequence is TGTGCCAGCAGCTTGGAGAGCGGGAGCACAGATACGCAGTATTTT.

This clone is a singleton in its sample. CDR3 amino acids: CASSLNLGTEAFF. CDR3 bases: TGTGCCAGCAGCTTAAACCTTGGCACTGAAGCTTTCTTT. The V call is TRBV5-8, the J call TRBJ1-1; D is unclear. There are 13 residues in the CDR3. Trimming left V 2 bases short and J 4 bases short, with 9 bases between. Per germline, CDR1 SGHTS and CDR2 YDEGEE.

The chain links TRBV2 to TRBJ2-7, with D uncertain. Germline CDR1 reads SNHLY; CDR2 reads FYNNEI. Trimming took 0 bases from V and 3 from J, leaving 12 bases between them. This CDR3 is 15 amino acids long. CDR3 loop: CASSEAWSRIYEQYF. DNA of the CDR3: TGTGCCAGCAGTGAAGCTTGGAGTAGAATCTACGAGCAGTACTTC.

The chain combines TRBV2 with TRBJ1-1; 8 nucleotides align to TRBD1. The CDR3 is 14 residues long. The J segment lost 1 base and the V segment lost 5 bases, leaving 3 bases of the junction unmatched. Germline V gene lookup returns CDR1 SNHLY and CDR2 FYNNEI. CDR3 DNA sequence: TGTGCCAGCAGTCAACAGGGGGAGAACACTGAAGCTTTCTTT. Translated: CASSQQGENTEAFF.

The CDR3 region is CASSQEARSTQYF. The CDR3 DNA is TGTGCCAGCAGCCAAGAGGCCCGGTCGACCCAGTACTTC. This chain uses TRBV14 with TRBJ2-5; D unresolved. This CDR3 is built from 13 residues. Germline values: CDR1 SGHDN, CDR2 FVKESK. V was clipped by 0 bases and J by 7 bases, with 9 bases between them.

V is TRBV7-2 and J is TRBJ1-1; no firm D call. Trimming pared 5 bases from V and 1 base from J, leaving 14 bases between. This CDR3 is 15 amino acids long. Germline-derived CDR1 and CDR2 are SGHTA and FQGNSA. The CDR3, as DNA: TGTGCCAGCAGCCCAGCCCGGACTCAGAACACTGAAGCTTTCTTT. Its protein product is CASSPARTQNTEAFF.

The rearrangement joins TRBV21-1 to TRBJ1-5; the table calls TRBD1, which could not be checked here. TRBV21-1 is noted as a pseudogene. The CDR3 contains 19 residues. The CDR3 region is CASSLTGRFLTHSNQPQHF. The CDR3 DNA is TGTGCCAGCAGCCTGACAGGGAGGTTTCTGACTCATAGCAATCAGCCCCAGCATTTT.

The genes are TRBV14 and TRBJ2-7, with unresolved D. V lost 4 bases and J 3 bases, leaving 10 bases between the germline ends. The CDR3 contains 13 residues. Germline V gene data show CDR1 as SGHDN and CDR2 as FVKESK. CDR3 nucleotide sequence: TGTGCCAGCAGCCGAGACCTATTCTACGAGCAGTACTTC. Its translation is CASSRDLFYEQYF.

This chain uses TRBV5-1 with TRBJ1-3; D unresolved. Germline V gene data show CDR1 as SGHRS and CDR2 as YFSETQ. Trimming shortened V by 0 bases and J by 0 bases, and 7 bases separated the two germline ends. The CDR3 totals 15 residues. CDR3 DNA: TGCGCCAGCAGCTTGGGTGAGAACTCTGGAAACACCATATATTTT. Translating gives CASSLGENSGNTIYF.

The chain employs TRBV7-2 and TRBJ2-5, with 7 bases lining up with TRBD1. The CDR3 has 13 residues. Germline V gives CDR1 SGHTA, CDR2 FQGNSA. With V trimmed by 5 bases and J by 5 bases, 5 bases remained unmatched. CDR3: CASSLNRGETQYF. DNA of the CDR3: TGTGCCAGCAGCCTAAACAGGGGTGAGACCCAGTACTTC.

This clone was recorded once. The J gene is TRBJ2-1, the V gene TRBV7-2; D not certain. This CDR3 comprises 14 residues. Looked up from germline, CDR1 is SGHTA and CDR2 is FQGNSA. V lost 5 bases, J lost 5 bases, and 13 bases lay in between. This chain's CDR3 is CASSPLGKDNEQFF. For the CDR3, the DNA is TGTGCCAGCAGCCCGTTGGGGAAAGACAATGAGCAGTTCTTC.

The chain employs TRBV5-6 and TRBJ1-2, with D possibly matching TRBD1 (6 bases). V was cut by 1 base and J by 4 bases, with 8 bases left in between. The length of the CDR3 is 13 residues. Germline CDR1 reads SGHDT; CDR2 reads YYEEEE. DNA for the CDR3: TGTGCCAGCAGCTTGACAGGGATCTATGGCTACACCTTC. It is translated as CASSLTGIYGYTF.

The rearrangement uses TRBV14 and TRBJ2-1; D call uncertain. The CDR3 has 15 residues. Germline CDR1 SGHDN, CDR2 FVKESK. Trimming took off 1 base at V and 4 bases at J, with 11 bases between the two ends. The CDR3 spells CASSQVGVNYNEQFF. The CDR3 DNA reads as TGTGCCAGCAGCCAAGTGGGCGTGAATTACAATGAGCAGTTCTTC.

The J gene is TRBJ2-5, the V gene TRBV13; TRBD2 matches 12 bases. From germline, CDR1 is PRHDT and CDR2 FYEKMQ (reference sequence). With V trimmed by 2 bases and J by 4 bases, 2 bases remained unmatched. This CDR3 comprises 15 residues. CDR3 in amino acids: CASSLKGLAGETQYF. The CDR3 DNA follows: TGTGCCAGCAGCTTAAAGGGACTAGCGGGAGAGACCCAGTACTTC.